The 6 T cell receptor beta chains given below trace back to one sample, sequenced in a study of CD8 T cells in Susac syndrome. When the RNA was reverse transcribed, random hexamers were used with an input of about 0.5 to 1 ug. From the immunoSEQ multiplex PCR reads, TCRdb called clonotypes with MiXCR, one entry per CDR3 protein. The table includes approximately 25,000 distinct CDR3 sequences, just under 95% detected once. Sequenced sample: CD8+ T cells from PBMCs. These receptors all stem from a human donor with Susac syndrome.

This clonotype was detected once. This chain's CDR3 is CASSLGGNIQYF. The CDR3, as DNA: TGTGCCAGCAGCTTAGGTGGGAACATTCAGTACTTC. J is TRBJ2-4 and V is TRBV11-2; no reliable D call. V lost 1 base to trimming and J lost 7 bases, with 5 bases between them. Germline V gives CDR1 SGHAT, CDR2 FQNNGV. The CDR3 has 12 amino acids.

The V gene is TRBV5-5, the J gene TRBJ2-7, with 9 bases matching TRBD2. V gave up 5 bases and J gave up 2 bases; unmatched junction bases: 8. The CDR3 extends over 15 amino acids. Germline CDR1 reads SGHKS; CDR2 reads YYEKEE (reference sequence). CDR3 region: CASSSRLAEPYEQYF. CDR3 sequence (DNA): TGTGCCAGCAGTTCCCGACTAGCGGAACCCTACGAGCAGTACTTC.

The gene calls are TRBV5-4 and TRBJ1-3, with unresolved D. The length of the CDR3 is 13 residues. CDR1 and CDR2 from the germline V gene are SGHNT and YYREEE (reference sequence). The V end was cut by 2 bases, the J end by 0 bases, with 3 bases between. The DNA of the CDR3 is TGTGCCAGCAGCTTCGACTCTGGAAACACCATATATTTT. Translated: CASSFDSGNTIYF. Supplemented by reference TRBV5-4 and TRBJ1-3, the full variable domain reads ETGVTQSPTHLIKTRGQQVTLRCSSQSGHNTVSWYQQALGQGPQFIFQYYREEENGRGNFPPRFSGLQFPNYSSELNVNALELDDSALYLCASSFDSGNTIYFGEGSWLTVV.

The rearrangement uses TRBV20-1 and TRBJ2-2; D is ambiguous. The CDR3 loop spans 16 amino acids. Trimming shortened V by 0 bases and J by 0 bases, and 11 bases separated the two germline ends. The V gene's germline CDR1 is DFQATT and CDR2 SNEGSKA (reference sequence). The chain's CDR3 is CSARDRNFPNTGELFF. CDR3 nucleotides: TGCAGTGCTAGAGATAGGAATTTCCCGAACACCGGGGAGCTGTTTTTT.

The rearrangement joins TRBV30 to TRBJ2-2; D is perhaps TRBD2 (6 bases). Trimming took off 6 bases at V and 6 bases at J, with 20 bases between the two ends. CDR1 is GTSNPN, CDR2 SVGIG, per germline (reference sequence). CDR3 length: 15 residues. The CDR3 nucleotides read TGTGCCTGCCCCTCCGGGGGAACACCACCCGGGGAGCTGTTTTTT. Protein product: CACPSGGTPPGELFF.

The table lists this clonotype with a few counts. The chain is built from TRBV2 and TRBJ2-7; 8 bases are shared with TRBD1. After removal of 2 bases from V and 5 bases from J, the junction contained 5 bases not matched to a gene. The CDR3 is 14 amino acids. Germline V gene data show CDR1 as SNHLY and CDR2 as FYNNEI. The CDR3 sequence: CASSELDRADEQYF. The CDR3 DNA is TGTGCCAGCAGTGAACTGGACAGGGCTGACGAGCAGTACTTC.